Below are 8 T cell receptor beta chains sequenced from a single sample in a study of blood T cells in healthy people across ages. It was with a sample-barcoded 5' primer and a J-beta primer mix that a second PCR of roughly 7 to 12 cycles was run. TCRdb re-called the 5' RACE reads through MiXCR, storing one row per CDR3 protein. The profile shows some 1.8 million distinct CDR3 sequences, around 42% of them singletons. Sequencing was carried out using blood. These receptors came from a human donor in good health.

This clonotype was counted between two and nine times. The genes are TRBV4-1 and TRBJ2-7; 9 bases are a match to TRBD1. The CDR3 totals 15 residues. In germline, CDR1 is MGHRA, CDR2 YSYEKL. The V gene end was trimmed by 2 bases and the J gene end by 6 bases; junction bases not matched to a gene: 8. The CDR3 spells CASSQNPGQGFEQYF. CDR3 nucleotides: TGCGCCAGCAGCCAAAATCCGGGACAGGGTTTCGAGCAGTACTTC.

Comment on this clonotype: A single base separates this from a much larger clone, so it may be a read error. The V call is TRBV4-1, the J call TRBJ1-2, with D tentatively TRBD1 (6 bases). Per the germline V gene, CDR1 is MGHRA and CDR2 is YSYEKL. The CDR3 runs 15 residues. CDR3 in amino acids: CASSQGTGRVYGHTF. The CDR3 nucleotides are TGCGCCAGCAGCCAAGGAACAGGGCGCGTCTATGGCCACACCTTC.

The genes are TRBV12-5 and TRBJ1-4; D may be TRBD1 (6 bases). The CDR3 has 16 amino acids. Between the trimmed V and J ends, which lost 9 bases and 7 bases, there was a span of 24 bases. Germline V gene data show CDR1 as LGHNT and CDR2 as FRNRAP. The CDR3: CARVPFRGGRGEKLFF. The CDR3 DNA reads TGTGCTAGAGTCCCTTTCAGGGGAGGGAGGGGTGAAAAACTGTTTTTT.

This chain uses TRBV4-3 with TRBJ2-4; 7 positions agree with TRBD1. The J call is uncertain, as TRBJ2-7 better fits the DNA end. CDR1 is LGHNA and CDR2 is YSLEER in the germline V gene. The CDR3 has 15 amino acids. The CDR3, as DNA: TGCGCCAGCAGCCAAGAGACAACAGGGGCCTACGAGCAGTACTTC. Translated, it gives CASSQETTGAYEQYF.

The V gene is TRBV29-1, the J gene TRBJ1-5; 10 nucleotides line up with TRBD1. V dropped 6 bases and J dropped 2; count of bases not matched to a gene: 16. Per germline, CDR1 SQVTM and CDR2 ANQGSEA. This CDR3 spans 18 amino acids. The CDR3 DNA reads as TGCAGCGTGGGGGACAGGGGAAGAGATATTTCTGGCAATCAGCCCCAGCATTTT. It codes for CSVGDRGRDISGNQPQHF.

A note on this clonotype: One junction end disagrees with the germline gene, perhaps due to a read error. The chain links TRBV27 to TRBJ2-5, with D unresolved. Germline V gene lookup returns CDR1 MNHEY and CDR2 SMNVEV (reference sequence). The CDR3 runs 11 residues. The CDR3: CANSLRGTQYF. The DNA of the CDR3 is TGTGCCAACAGTCTTCGTGGGACCCAGTACTTC.

This sequence joins TRBV20-1 and TRBJ2-7; no clear D gene. Germline CDR1 DFQATT, CDR2 SNEGSKA (reference sequence). Trimming took 2 bases from V and 5 from J, leaving 19 bases between them. The CDR3 has 15 residues. Here the CDR3 reads CSARPPSSASNEQYF. CDR3 sequence (DNA): TGCAGTGCTAGACCGCCTAGTTCAGCAAGCAACGAGCAGTACTTC.

With regard to this clonotype: The junction does not match germline at one end; this may be a read error. The V gene is TRBV12-3 or TRBV12-4, the J gene TRBJ1-2; D is possibly TRBD1 (6 bases). This CDR3 is 15 amino acids long. This CDR3 is CVSSQGTAANYGYTF. The CDR3 DNA reads TGTGTCAGCAGTCAGGGGACGGCCGCTAACTATGGCTACACCTTC.